This TCR beta chain was sequenced during a study of blood T cells in healthy people across ages (dated by TCRdb to 2015 to 2017). For the wider study: In model experiments, template switching captured roughly one uniquely barcoded TCR beta cDNA molecule for every two T cells. Donors of different ages were randomly distributed across sequencing lanes to avoid experimental bias. Using deep sequencing normalized with unique cDNA molecular identifiers, the study measured how TCR beta repertoire diversity changes with age. The donors were split into four age groups: young (average about 15 years), middle-aged (around 40), aged (around 67) and long-lived (over 80). Two additional independent replicas of 1 million unique cDNA reads from the same blood draw were analyzed for two donors (one aged 18 to 29 and one aged 80 or older).

As regards this clonotype: What this receptor recognizes is not known. Base quality data are lacking; no much larger clone is found one base away.

Trimming costs V 3 bases and J 10 bases, and their ends lie 16 bases apart. The CDR3 runs 14 residues from the cysteine to the phenylalanine. Only the CDR3 DNA stays, 42 bases, in frame from base 1. Via the germline V gene, CDR1 is MGHRA and CDR2 YSYEKL. The protocol used for the library was 5' RACE. Sequenced on an Illumina HiSeq 2500. A second PCR of about 6 to 12 cycles was performed with a sample-barcoded 5' primer and a J-beta primer mix. A template-switch 5' adaptor carrying 12 random nucleotides introduced a unique molecular identifier onto each TCR beta cDNA molecule. Each sample yielded at least 3 million CDR3-containing paired-end reads. The Mint cDNA synthesis kit, primed by a TRBC-specific oligonucleotide, was used to synthesize first-strand cDNA from all RNA. Following uracil-DNA glycosylase treatment, a first 18-cycle PCR with universal primers M1SS and BC2_uni_R was performed on all cDNA. For the original study's pipeline: Normalization of each sample was performed by random selection of 1 million high-quality reads, each carrying a distinct molecular identifier. Instead of being binned into consensus sequences, reads that shared molecular identifiers were thrown out. MiTCR, run with a Q25 quality threshold and the strictest error-elimination algorithm, handled CDR3 identification, clonotype clustering and error correction. Lower-bound total TCR beta diversity was estimated with a nonparametric unseen species model using Euler transformation. TCRdb applied fastp at Q25 and MiXCR to the public reads, then kept only in-frame beta chains. Rows with one shared CDR3 protein collapse into an entry with the most common genes and DNA. These V and J calls are TCRdb output, not the study's own analysis. A total of about 1.1 million distinct CDR3 sequences appear in this sample, 35% to 40% of them only once. Around 13% of the sample comes from the top ten.

Systemically healthy Caucasian individuals from Russia, 39 in total and aged about 6 to 100 years, were included as donors. About 10 milliliters of peripheral blood were drawn from each donor into EDTA-treated Vacutainer tubes. Ficoll-Paque density-gradient centrifugation was used to isolate PBMCs, with at least 7 million per sample. Trizol reagent was used to extract total RNA from the PBMCs, yielding at least 5.5 micrograms per sample. For every donor, flow cytometry on a PBMC aliquot measured the percentage of naive CD45RAhigh/CD27high T cells. Broad study findings and their caveats: Since profiling was done on bulk unsorted PBMCs, naive and antigen-experienced compartments could not be conclusively compared. Because the CMV infection status of the donors was unknown, age-related changes in expanded clonotypes may potentially have been confounded. Estimates of total diversity from one million sequenced T cells were regarded as lower bounds and underestimates. As age increased, observed TCR beta diversity per million T cells dropped in a roughly linear way, and a significant reduction was already evident by age roughly 36. Compared with the aged group, more naive CD4+ T cells, fewer expanded clones and increased TCR diversity were shown by the long-lived group, suggesting age selection. There was a strong correlation between observed TCR beta diversity and the percentage of naive T cells measured by flow cytometry.

Recombination joined TRBV4-1 with TRBJ1-5; TRBD1 might be the D gene, on 5 matching bases. Sequenced: blood. The sequence was collected from a man aged 18 to 29 in good health. The CDR3 loop reads CASSHPGGGRPQHF. The nucleotides are TGCGCCAGCAGCCATCCCGGGGGGGGTCGCCCCCAGCATTTT.